The clone carrying this T cell receptor beta chain was picked up a small number of times. Its antigen is as yet unknown. The sample belongs to a study of T-cell reconstitution after alpha-beta-depleted transplantation in children. The TCRbeta library incorporated unique molecular identifiers. TCRdb re-called the PCR reads with MiXCR, one entry per CDR3 protein. The sample carries hundreds of thousands of distinct CDR3 sequences, under 15% recorded once. General study points: When one year had passed after transplant, most T-cell counts and diversity came from newly produced T cells. Several hundred rapidly expanded clones from non-depleted graft cells reportedly supplied alpha-beta T cells about two months post-transplant.

Per germline, CDR1 SGHNT and CDR2 YENEEA. The CDR3 contains 14 residues. V gave up 3 bases and J gave up 2 bases, with 10 bases separating them. The chain joins TRBV11-3 to TRBJ2-5; D possibly corresponds to TRBD2 (6 bases). The material was PBMCs, mostly from graft donor cells, obtained 360 days after TCRalphabeta/CD19-depleted stem cell transplant. The TCR originated in a male patient younger than 18 who had a stem cell transplant for acute myeloid leukemia, so the T cells may come from the graft donor. CDR3 protein: CASSLRDGQETQYF. CDR3 in DNA: TGTGCCAGCAGCTTGCGGGACGGACAAGAGACCCAGTACTTC.